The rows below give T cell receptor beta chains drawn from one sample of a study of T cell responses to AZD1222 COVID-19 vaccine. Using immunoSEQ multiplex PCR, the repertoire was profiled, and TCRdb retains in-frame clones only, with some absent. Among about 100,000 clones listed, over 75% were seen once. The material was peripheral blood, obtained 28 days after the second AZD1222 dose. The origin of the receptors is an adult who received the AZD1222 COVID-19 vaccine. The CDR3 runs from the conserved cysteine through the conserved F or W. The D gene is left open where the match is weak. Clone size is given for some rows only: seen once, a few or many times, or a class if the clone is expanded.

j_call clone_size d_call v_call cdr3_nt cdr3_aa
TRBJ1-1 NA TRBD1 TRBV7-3 TGTGCCAGCAGGCAACCGGGACAGGGGAAGTTGAACACTGAAGCTTTCTTT CASRQPGQGKLNTEAFF
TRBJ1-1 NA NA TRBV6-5 TGTGCCAGCATAGATCAGTCAGGGGTGGGTCCTGAAGCTTTCTTT CASIDQSGVGPEAFF
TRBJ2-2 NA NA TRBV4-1 TGCGCCAGCAGCCAAGGGCTAGCCTCGAACACCGGGGAGCTGTTTTTT CASSQGLASNTGELFF
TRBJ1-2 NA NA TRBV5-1 TGCGCCAGCAGCGTGGACGCCTCGTATGGCTACACCTTC CASSVDASYGYTF
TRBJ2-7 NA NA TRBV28 TGTGCCAGCACCGATACCTCTTATGCCGAGCAGTACTTC CASTDTSYAEQYF
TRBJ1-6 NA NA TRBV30 TGTGCCTGGAGGCCAGGAAGAGGGCTAGTCGGATCACCCCTCCACTTT CAWRPGRGLVGSPLHF
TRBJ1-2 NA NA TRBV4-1 TGCGCCAGCAGCCAACATCAGGGGAGAGGCAGCTATGGCTACACCTTC CASSQHQGRGSYGYTF
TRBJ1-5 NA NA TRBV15 TGTGCCACCAGCAGCCCCGACGGGTACGACTATAGCAATCAGCCCCAGCATTTT CATSSPDGYDYSNQPQHF
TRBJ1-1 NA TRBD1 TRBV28 TGTGCCAGCAGTTTGGGGGACAGGGGATCCACTGAAGCTTTCTTT CASSLGDRGSTEAFF
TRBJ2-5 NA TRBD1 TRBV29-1 TGCAGCGCGCAGGGGGAATTCCAAGAGACCCAGTACTTC CSAQGEFQETQYF
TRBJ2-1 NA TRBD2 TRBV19 TGTGCCAGTAGTGTGCGACTAGCGGAATCAACGTGGAACGAGCAGTTCTTC CASSVRLAESTWNEQFF
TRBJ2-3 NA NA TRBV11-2 TGTGCGGGGGGGGCTAGCACAGATACGCAGTATTTT CAGGASTDTQYF
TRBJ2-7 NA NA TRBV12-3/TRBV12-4 TGTGCCACCGGAACCCCAGGCTACGAGCAGTACTTC CATGTPGYEQYF
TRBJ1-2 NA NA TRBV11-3 TGTGCCAGCAGCTTGGACAGACCCAACTATGGCTACACCTTC CASSLDRPNYGYTF
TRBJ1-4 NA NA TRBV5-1 TGCGCCAGCAGCTTTACAGGGTTTGAGGAAAAACTGTTTTTT CASSFTGFEEKLFF
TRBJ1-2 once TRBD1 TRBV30 TGTGCCTGGACCGACAGGGTATACTATGGCTACACCTTC CAWTDRVYYGYTF
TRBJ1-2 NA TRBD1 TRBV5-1 TGCGCCAGCAGCTACGGAGGCTCAGGGGGCTATGGCTACACCTTC CASSYGGSGGYGYTF
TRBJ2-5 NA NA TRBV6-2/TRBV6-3 TGTGCCAGCAGTCAAGTGGGGACCCAGTACTTC CASSQVGTQYF
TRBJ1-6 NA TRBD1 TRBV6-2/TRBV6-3 TGTGCCAGCAGCCGGACAGGGTCGAATTCACCCCTCCACTTT CASSRTGSNSPLHF
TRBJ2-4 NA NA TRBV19 TGTGCCAGTAGTATATGGTCTAGGGGGGCCAAAAACATTCAGTACTTC CASSIWSRGAKNIQYF
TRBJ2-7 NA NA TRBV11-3 TGTGCCAGCAGCTTGCATAGGAGCTCCTACGAGCAGTACTTC CASSLHRSSYEQYF
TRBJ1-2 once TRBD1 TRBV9 TGTGCCAGCAGCGTAGGCAGTCGGGAGGGACAGCTCTATGGCTACACCTTC CASSVGSREGQLYGYTF
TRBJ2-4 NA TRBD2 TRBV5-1 TGCGCCAGCAGCCCCGGACTAGCGGCCGCCCGCAACATTCAGTACTTC CASSPGLAAARNIQYF
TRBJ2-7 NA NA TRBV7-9 TGTGCCAGCAGCCCGGAGCTGGTGGATTGCGAGCAGTACTTC CASSPELVDCEQYF
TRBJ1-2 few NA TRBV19 TGTGCCAGTAGTATAGTGGGAGCCTTTAACTATGGCTACACCTTC CASSIVGAFNYGYTF
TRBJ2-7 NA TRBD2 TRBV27 TGTGCCAGCAGTTACCTCGGGGGGAGCTCCTACGAGCAGTACTTC CASSYLGGSSYEQYF
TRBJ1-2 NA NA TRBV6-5 TGTGCCAGCAGTACCCCCGACTTTCGTAGAGGCTACACCTTC CASSTPDFRRGYTF
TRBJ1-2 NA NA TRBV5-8 TGTGCCAGCAGCTTGCCCCCCTGGCAGGATGGCTACACCTTC CASSLPPWQDGYTF
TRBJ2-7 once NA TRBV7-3 TGTGCCAGCAGCACCCGGGCGGACTACGAGCAGTACTTC CASSTRADYEQYF
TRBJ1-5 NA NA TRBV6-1 TGTGCCAGCAGTGAGGCCAGGAGCAATCAGCCCCAGCATTTT CASSEARSNQPQHF
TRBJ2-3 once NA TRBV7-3 TGTGCCAGCAGCCCTGGCGCCACAGATACGCAGTATTTT CASSPGATDTQYF
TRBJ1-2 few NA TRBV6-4 TGTGTCGCAAGGACAGCGAACTATGGCTACACCTTC CVARTANYGYTF
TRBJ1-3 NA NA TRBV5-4 TGTGCCAGCAGCTTGGCAGGGTCCAGAAACACCATATATTTT CASSLAGSRNTIYF
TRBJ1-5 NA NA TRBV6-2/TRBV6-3 TGTGCCAGCAGTTGGACAGCATATAGCAATCAGCCCCAGCATTTT CASSWTAYSNQPQHF
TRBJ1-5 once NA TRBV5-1 TGCGCCAGCAGCATCGGACAGTATAGCAATCAGCCCCAGCATTTT CASSIGQYSNQPQHF
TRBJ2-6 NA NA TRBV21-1 TGTGCCAGCAGTACCCCTAGGGAACCAGGGGCCAACGTCCTGACTTTC CASSTPREPGANVLTF
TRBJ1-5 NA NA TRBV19 TGTGCCAGTACCGACCAGATCAATCAGCCCCAGCATTTT CASTDQINQPQHF
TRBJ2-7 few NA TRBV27 TGTGCCAGCAGTTTAGCCCCCCTGGGACAGCAGTACTTC CASSLAPLGQQYF
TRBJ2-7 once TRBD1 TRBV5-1 TGCGCCAGCAGCCCGACAGGGGGAAGCTCCTACGAGCAGTACTTC CASSPTGGSSYEQYF
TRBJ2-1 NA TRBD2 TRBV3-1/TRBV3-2 TGTGCCAGCAGCCTTAGCGGGAGGACATACAATGAGCAGTTCTTC CASSLSGRTYNEQFF
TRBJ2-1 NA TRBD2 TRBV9 TGTGCCAGCAGCGCTTACTCCGGGACTAGCGGGAAGGAGCAGTTCTTC CASSAYSGTSGKEQFF
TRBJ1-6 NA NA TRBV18 TGTGCCAGCTCACCACGGGGATCAGACTCACCCCTCCACTTT CASSPRGSDSPLHF
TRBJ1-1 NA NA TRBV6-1 TGTGCCAGCAGTGAGGGGTGGTTGGACACTGAAGCTTTCTTT CASSEGWLDTEAFF
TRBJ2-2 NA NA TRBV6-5 TGTGCCAGCAGCCAACTCTTGGACACCGGGGAGCTGTTTTTT CASSQLLDTGELFF
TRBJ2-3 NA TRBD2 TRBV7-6 TGTGCCAGCAGCTTAGCAGGGACTAGCGGTAAAAGAACAGATACGCAGTATTTT CASSLAGTSGKRTDTQYF
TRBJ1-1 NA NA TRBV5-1 TGCGCCAGCAGCTTGAGTTGGGACACTGAAGCTTTCTTT CASSLSWDTEAFF
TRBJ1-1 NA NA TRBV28 TGTGCCAGCAGTTTGGGGGTTGCTGAAGCTTTCTTT CASSLGVAEAFF
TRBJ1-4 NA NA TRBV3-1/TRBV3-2 TGTGCCAGCAGGCCCGGGACGGAAAATGAAAAACTGTTTTTT CASRPGTENEKLFF